This T cell receptor beta chain was profiled in a study of blood T cell repertoires in COVID-19. Across the study: There were acute and convalescent COVID-19 samples, and they came from the United States, Italy and Spain.

In the original analysis: Reference gene primer amplification in the assay estimated nucleated cell counts. Clones were sequenced by immunoSEQ multiplex PCR, and TCRdb holds only the in-frame ones, with some missing. Clone size and the V and J calls come from that table; the DNA yielded D and trimming. The sample lists over 70,000 clones, around 88% occurring once. Trimming took off 1 base at V and 13 bases at J, with 23 bases between the two ends. CDR1 LNHDA and CDR2 SQIVND come from the germline V gene (reference sequence). This CDR3 is built from 17 residues. This clone has only one observation. The gene calls are TRBV19 and TRBJ1-6; the D gene is possibly TRBD1 (6 bases). Sequences were obtained from peripheral blood. The TCR originated in a human donor in a cohort sampled during active COVID-19. The CDR3 DNA follows: TGTGCCAGTAGTATAGCCCCCCAAATGCGGGGGCGGCCTCCCCTCCACTTT. It specifies CASSIAPQMRGRPPLHF. The complete variable domain, with remaining parts taken from reference TRBV19 and TRBJ1-6, reads DGGITQSPKYLFRKEGQNVTLSCEQNLNHDAMYWYRQDPGQGLRLIYYSQIVNDFQKGDIAEGYSVSREKKESFPLTVTSAQKNPTAFYLCASSIAPQMRGRPPLHFGNGTRLTVT.